The 23 T cell receptor beta chains in this list originate from one sample, sequenced in a study of blood T cell repertoires in COVID-19. The method was immunoSEQ multiplex PCR; TCRdb's version includes in-frame clones alone and lacks a portion of them. The sample carries some 310,000 clones, 90% recorded once. Sequences were obtained from peripheral blood. These receptors all come from a middle-aged woman with COVID-19, enrolled during active disease.

V and J are TRBV18 and TRBJ2-3; 11 bases map to TRBD2. J was trimmed by 5 bases and V by 2 bases; bases with no gene match: 15. The CDR3 has 19 residues. In germline, CDR1 is KGHSH, CDR2 LQKENI. In DNA form, the CDR3 reads TGTGCCAGCTCACCAAATCGGTTAGCGGGAGGGCTAGGAGGAGATACGCAGTATTTT. Protein sequence: CASSPNRLAGGLGGDTQYF.

The chain carries TRBV7-3 and TRBJ2-5; TRBD2 agrees at 7 bases. The CDR3 is 15 amino acids. CDR1 and CDR2 from the germline V gene are SGHTA and FQGTGA. V gave up 5 bases and J gave up 1 base; unmatched junction bases: 7. DNA for the CDR3: TGTGCCAGCAGCGAACGAACGGGGGGCCAAGAGACCCAGTACTTC. Translating it yields CASSERTGGQETQYF.

The chain has TRBV7-2 and TRBJ1-1; TRBD1 agrees at 7 bases. V was clipped by 5 bases and J by 8 bases; unmatched bases: 8. This CDR3 contains 13 residues. The V gene's germline CDR1 is SGHTA and CDR2 FQGNSA. CDR3 sequence: CASSPDRALEAFF. The CDR3 DNA reads as TGTGCCAGCAGCCCCGACAGGGCCCTAGAAGCTTTCTTT.

The chain employs TRBV30 and TRBJ2-1, with D possibly TRBD1 on 5 matching bases. Trimming left V 3 bases short and J 5 bases short, with 14 bases between. The V gene's germline CDR1 is GTSNPN and CDR2 SVGIG (reference sequence). The CDR3 runs to 14 residues. Here the CDR3 reads CAWSRMGPNNEQFF. Written as DNA, the CDR3 is TGTGCCTGGAGCCGGATGGGGCCTAACAATGAGCAGTTCTTC.

The V gene is TRBV7-2, the J gene TRBJ1-1; D unclear. Trimming took off 1 base at V and 8 bases at J, with 17 bases between the two ends. The CDR3 contains 15 residues. From germline, CDR1 is SGHTA and CDR2 FQGNSA. This chain's CDR3 is CASSLGRRQAVEAFF. The CDR3 DNA is TGTGCCAGCAGCTTAGGGAGGCGGCAGGCCGTGGAAGCTTTCTTT.

This clone was seen once. V gene TRBV27 combines with J gene TRBJ2-5; no clear D. Per the germline V gene, CDR1 is MNHEY and CDR2 is SMNVEV (reference sequence). The CDR3 is made up of 11 amino acids. V was pared by 2 bases and J by 13 bases, with 11 bases between. The CDR3 loop is CASSLRYRRYF. The DNA for the CDR3 is TGTGCCAGCAGTTTAAGGTACAGACGGTACTTC.

This chain's CDR3 is CASSLVGTGGTEAFF. CDR3 nucleotide sequence: TGCGCCAGCAGCTTGGTGGGGACAGGGGGAACTGAAGCTTTCTTT. The chain has TRBV5-1 and TRBJ1-1; 11 positions match TRBD1. CDR1 and CDR2 (germline): SGHRS, YFSETQ. This CDR3 spans 15 amino acids. Trimming cost V 0 bases and J 5 bases; bases outside gene matches: 3. The complete variable domain, with remaining parts taken from reference TRBV5-1 and TRBJ1-1, reads KAGVTQTPRYLIKTRGQQVTLSCSPISGHRSVSWYQQTPGQGLQFLFEYFSETQRNKGNFPGRFSGRQFSNSRSEMNVSTLELGDSALYLCASSLVGTGGTEAFFGQGTRLTVV.

The sample holds one count of this clone. The genes are TRBV29-1 and TRBJ2-5, with 8 bases lining up with TRBD1. The CDR3 runs to 12 residues. In germline, CDR1 is SQVTM, CDR2 ANQGSEA. Germline trimming cut 5 bases from V and 5 bases from J; bases unmatched to any gene: 4. DNA for the CDR3: TGCAGCGTTACCACAGGGGGTGAGACCCAGTACTTC. Amino acids: CSVTTGGETQYF.

The chain couples TRBV27 to TRBJ2-1; TRBD1 matches at 9 bases. Germline V gives CDR1 MNHEY, CDR2 SMNVEV (reference sequence). V lost 6 bases, J lost 2 bases, and 5 bases stayed unmatched. This CDR3 spans 15 amino acids. CDR3 sequence (DNA): TGTGCCAGCAGCCCGGACAGGGGTACCTACAATGAGCAGTTCTTC. It yields the protein CASSPDRGTYNEQFF.

The J gene is TRBJ2-7, the V gene TRBV18, with TRBD1 identical over 9 bases. Germline V lookup: CDR1 KGHSH, CDR2 LQKENI. This CDR3 is 19 amino acids long. The V segment lost 5 bases and the J segment 1 base; nucleotides outside the gene matches: 18. The DNA for the CDR3 is TGTGCCAGCTCAGGAAGCCGGGACAGGGATATACAATATTCCTACGAGCAGTACTTC. Translation gives CASSGSRDRDIQYSYEQYF.

J is TRBJ2-1 and V is TRBV5-4; 8 bases agree with TRBD2. The V and J ends lost 4 bases and 4 bases, in that order; junction bases with no gene match: 7. The V gene's germline CDR1 is SGHNT and CDR2 YYREEE (reference sequence). This CDR3 has 15 amino acids. CDR3 DNA: TGTGCCAGCAGCGGTCGGCTAGCGGGTTACAATGAGCAGTTCTTC. Encoded protein: CASSGRLAGYNEQFF.

This clone was picked up a small number of times. The chain carries TRBV19 and TRBJ1-1, with no clear D. Germline CDR1 reads LNHDA; CDR2 reads SQIVND (reference sequence). V was shortened by 9 bases and J by 6 bases, with 17 bases between the two germline ends. The CDR3 contains 13 residues. The CDR3 protein is CASAAGLYAEAFF. As DNA, the CDR3 is TGTGCCAGCGCCGCGGGATTATACGCTGAAGCTTTCTTT.

The J gene is TRBJ2-7, the V gene TRBV28; 7 bases are shared with TRBD2. Trimming removed 4 bases from V and 2 bases from J; junction bases left unmatched: 5. This CDR3 is 14 amino acids long. From germline, CDR1 is MDHEN and CDR2 SYDVKM. CDR3 sequence: CASSSPGGPYEQYF. The CDR3 DNA follows: TGTGCCAGCAGTTCCCCGGGGGGTCCCTACGAGCAGTACTTC.

This clone was seen a handful of times. The J gene is TRBJ2-7, the V gene TRBV24-1; 10 bases are shared with TRBD1. Germline V gives CDR1 KGHDR, CDR2 SFDVKD. The CDR3 covers 15 residues. V dropped 3 bases and J dropped 5; count of bases not matched to a gene: 6. CDR3 sequence reads: CATSDPRQGAHEQYF. DNA for the CDR3: TGTGCCACCAGTGATCCCCGACAGGGGGCCCACGAGCAGTACTTC.

The chain couples TRBV28 to TRBJ1-3; maybe TRBD1 (6 bases). The CDR3 spans 15 residues. Germline loops: CDR1 MDHEN, CDR2 SYDVKM. V was trimmed by 3 bases and J by 4 bases, leaving 13 bases between them. The CDR3 DNA reads as TGTGCCAGCAGTTTCTCAGGGGCTTGGGGAAACACCATATATTTT. It specifies CASSFSGAWGNTIYF.

The chain couples TRBV5-4 to TRBJ1-2; D may be TRBD1 (5 bases). This CDR3 region has 16 residues. V was shortened by 5 bases and J by 0 bases, with 17 bases between the two germline ends. CDR1 is SGHNT and CDR2 is YYREEE in the germline V gene (reference sequence). The CDR3 spells CASRRPEGDPNYGYTF. In DNA, the CDR3 is TGTGCCAGCAGGCGACCTGAAGGGGATCCTAACTATGGCTACACCTTC.

This clone showed up just once. The rearrangement uses TRBV30 and TRBJ2-1; TRBD2 agrees at 11 bases. This CDR3 comprises 15 residues. With V trimmed by 3 bases and J by 4 bases, 5 bases remained unmatched. Germline CDR1 reads GTSNPN; CDR2 reads SVGIG (reference sequence). The CDR3 sequence is CAWSPSGRKYNEQFF. In nucleotides, the CDR3 is TGTGCCTGGAGCCCTAGCGGGAGGAAGTACAATGAGCAGTTCTTC.

The chain has TRBV7-2 and TRBJ2-5; 9 bases map to TRBD2. V lost 5 bases to trimming and J lost 1 base; unmatched junction nucleotides: 5. The length of the CDR3 is 15 residues. Germline CDR1 is SGHTA and CDR2 is FQGNSA. The CDR3 sequence is CASSDSGSRQETQYF. CDR3 in DNA: TGTGCCAGCAGCGATAGCGGGAGTCGCCAAGAGACCCAGTACTTC. Filled out from reference TRBV7-2 and TRBJ2-5, the complete variable domain reads GAGVSQSPSNKVTEKGKDVELRCDPISGHTALYWYRQSLGQGLEFLIYFQGNSAPDKSGLPSDRFSAERTGGSVSTLTIQRTQQEDSAVYLCASSDSGSRQETQYFGPGTRLLVL.

The genes are TRBV11-2 and TRBJ2-2, with 7 bases identical to TRBD1. The germline V gene encodes CDR1 SGHAT and CDR2 FQNNGV. CDR3 length equals 19 residues. V trimming: 5 bases; J trimming: 0 bases; junction bases outside the gene matches: 15. CDR3 region: CASSGTSWAGGSNTGELFF. CDR3 in DNA: TGTGCCAGCAGCGGCACCTCCTGGGCAGGGGGTTCGAACACCGGGGAGCTGTTTTTT.

This rearrangement joins TRBV6-2 or TRBV6-3 to TRBJ1-5; possible D gene TRBD1, 6 bases. The CDR3 length is 18 residues. Trimming left V 0 bases short and J 2 bases short, with 17 bases between. The germline V gene encodes CDR1 MNHEY and CDR2 SVGEGT. CDR3 bases: TGTGCCAGCAGTTACTCGGAACAGGGAGATACTGGCAATCAGCCCCAGCATTTT. Translated, it gives CASSYSEQGDTGNQPQHF.

This chain links TRBV7-2 with TRBJ1-3, with 9 bases lining up with TRBD1. This CDR3 has 17 amino acids. The V and J ends lost 4 bases and 0 bases, in that order; junction bases with no gene match: 7. The germline CDR1 and CDR2 sequences are SGHTA and FQGNSA. CDR3 sequence (DNA): TGTGCCAGCAGCTCACCGGGACAGGGCTTCTCTGGAAACACCATATATTTT. It yields the protein CASSSPGQGFSGNTIYF.

The DNA of the CDR3 is TGTGCCGTAGGGACAGGGGGCGGAGATTCACCCCTCCACTTT. It specifies CAVGTGGGDSPLHF. This chain connects TRBV19 to TRBJ1-6, with TRBD1 identical over 12 bases. The CDR3 runs to 14 residues. Germline lookup yields CDR1 LNHDA and CDR2 SQIVND (reference sequence). Trimming cost V 11 bases and J 8 bases; bases outside gene matches: 7. Supplemented by reference TRBV19 and TRBJ1-6, the full variable domain reads DGGITQSPKYLFRKEGQNVTLSCEQNLNHDAMYWYRQDPGQGLRLIYYSQIVNDFQKGDIAEGYSVSREKKESFPLTVTSAQKNPTAFYLCAVGTGGGDSPLHFGNGTRLTVT.

This clone showed up just a few times. The chain couples TRBV5-4 to TRBJ2-1; no clear D gene. V was trimmed by 0 bases and J by 4 bases, leaving 2 bases between them. The CDR3 is 12 residues long. CDR1 is SGHNT, CDR2 YYREEE, per germline (reference sequence). The DNA for the CDR3 is TGTGCCAGCAGCTTGGCTTACAATGAGCAGTTCTTC. Translating gives CASSLAYNEQFF.